This T cell receptor beta chain came from a study of blood T cell repertoires in COVID-19. As for the study in general: COVID-19 samples collected from the United States, Italy and Spain covered acute and convalescent phases. The cDNA or gDNA used as material had been derived from T cells, B-cell-depleted T cells, or PBMCs.

This CDR3 region has 14 residues. Germline values: CDR1 GTSNPN, CDR2 SVGIG (reference sequence). The junction had 8 bases not matched to a gene; V was cut back by 2 bases and J by 7 bases. Ten or more counts support this clone. The authors' processing: Amplification with reference gene primers provided the estimates of nucleated cell counts. This table comes from immunoSEQ multiplex PCR, and its TCRdb copy is limited to in-frame clones, with some not included. Clone size and V and J calls were adopted from that table, with D and trimming inferred from the DNA. The sample yields around 190,000 clones, approximately 82% seen once.

The J gene is TRBJ1-3, the V gene TRBV30; 7 nucleotides match TRBD1. The receptor was isolated from a human donor in a cohort sampled during active COVID-19. Specimen: peripheral blood. The CDR3 sequence: CAWSSGTALNTIYF. The CDR3 coding sequence is TGTGCCTGGAGTTCCGGGACAGCCCTTAACACCATATATTTT.